A selection of T cell receptor beta chains follows, all from one sample in a study of neoadjuvant nivolumab and ipilimumab in lung cancer. The protocol was immunoSEQ multiplex PCR, while the TCRdb copy is restricted to in-frame clones and leaves out a portion. The sample shows tens of thousands of clones, over 75% of them seen only once. The sequenced sample was peripheral blood, obtained after neoadjuvant nivolumab, alone or with ipilimumab, at or shortly before surgery. Every receptor here comes from an adult with non-small cell lung cancer. CDR3s include the opening cysteine and the closing phenylalanine or tryptophan. The D gene is left open where the match is weak. Clone size appears in some rows only: once, few, many, or a class for an expanded clone.

j_call v_call clone_size d_call cdr3_aa cdr3_nt
TRBJ1-3 TRBV7-2 NA NA CASSPWGSSGNTIYF TGTGCCAGCAGCCCGTGGGGGAGCTCTGGAAACACCATATATTTT
TRBJ2-5 TRBV6-1 once TRBD2 CASSATSGAAGETQYF TGTGCCAGCAGTGCGACTAGCGGGGCCGCAGGGGAGACCCAGTACTTC
TRBJ1-3 TRBV18 NA TRBD1 CASSSSTGGGNTIYF TGTGCCAGCTCATCCTCTACAGGGGGAGGAAACACCATATATTTT
TRBJ1-2 TRBV2 NA NA CASRPYRDYGYTF TGTGCCAGCAGACCCTACAGGGACTATGGCTACACCTTC
TRBJ1-1 TRBV5-1 NA NA CASSGQIDTEAFF TGCGCCAGCAGCGGACAGATTGACACTGAAGCTTTCTTT
TRBJ2-7 TRBV29-1 NA TRBD1 CSVEVVGGLDEQYF TGCAGCGTTGAAGTTGTAGGGGGCCTCGACGAGCAGTACTTC
TRBJ2-1 TRBV28 NA NA CASSFRESYNEQFF TGTGCCAGCAGTTTCAGGGAATCCTACAATGAGCAGTTCTTC
TRBJ1-2 TRBV5-4 NA TRBD1 CASSLDLAGGGYTF TGTGCCAGCAGCTTGGACCTGGCAGGGGGTGGCTACACCTTC
TRBJ1-3 TRBV18 NA NA CASSPGSGNTIYF TGTGCCAGCTCACCGGGCTCTGGAAACACCATATATTTT
TRBJ1-1 TRBV18 NA NA CASSLVGAATEAFF TGTGCCAGCTCACTTGTAGGGGCGGCCACTGAAGCTTTCTTT
TRBJ2-3 TRBV2 NA NA CASSTPTRGEWGTDTQYF TGTGCCAGCAGTACGCCCACTAGGGGTGAATGGGGCACAGATACGCAGTATTTT
TRBJ2-7 TRBV7-2 NA TRBD1 CASSPDRGRVWEQYF TGTGCCAGCAGCCCCGACAGGGGGCGGGTGTGGGAGCAGTACTTC
TRBJ2-5 TRBV28 NA NA CASSFDNQETQYF TGTGCCAGCAGTTTCGACAATCAAGAGACCCAGTACTTC
TRBJ1-1 TRBV7-9 NA NA CASSRDANTEAFF TGTGCCAGCAGCAGAGACGCGAACACTGAAGCTTTCTTT
TRBJ1-3 TRBV5-1 once NA CASSFGRGGTIYF TGCGCCAGCAGCTTCGGCCGGGGGGGCACCATATATTTT
TRBJ1-1 TRBV18 NA NA CASSPRGLNTEAFF TGTGCCAGCTCACCAAGAGGATTGAACACTGAAGCTTTCTTT
TRBJ1-4 TRBV4-3 NA NA CASSPHGNEKLFF TGCGCCAGCAGCCCTCACGGGAATGAAAAACTGTTTTTT
TRBJ2-7 TRBV27 NA TRBD1 CASSSGQVTYEQYF TGTGCCAGCAGTTCGGGACAGGTTACCTACGAGCAGTACTTC
TRBJ1-6 TRBV7-2 NA TRBD1 CASSRTQGARNSPLHF TGTGCCAGCAGCAGAACCCAGGGGGCGAGGAATTCACCCCTCCACTTT
TRBJ2-6 TRBV7-3 NA TRBD1 CASSSPHLTGAPAGANVLTF TGTGCCAGCAGCTCTCCTCATCTGACAGGGGCCCCCGCTGGGGCCAACGTCCTGACTTTC
TRBJ1-1 TRBV29-1 NA NA CSVEDRGREAFF TGCAGCGTTGAAGACAGGGGACGGGAAGCTTTCTTT
TRBJ1-2 TRBV18 NA NA CASSPRPRTAANYGYTF TGTGCCAGCTCACCACGCCCTAGGACTGCAGCTAACTATGGCTACACCTTC
TRBJ2-2 TRBV7-9 NA NA CASSPGWGNTGELFF TGTGCCAGCAGCCCAGGTTGGGGGAACACCGGGGAGCTGTTTTTT
TRBJ2-5 TRBV7-9 NA NA CASSPGFQGETQYF TGTGCCAGCAGTCCCGGGTTTCAGGGGGAGACCCAGTACTTC
TRBJ1-1 TRBV11-2 NA NA CASSPHDIFLVYGTEAFF TGTGCCAGCAGCCCCCACGACATATTTCTAGTATATGGCACTGAAGCTTTCTTT
TRBJ1-5 TRBV4-1 NA NA CASSHPPPRDSNQPQHF TGCGCCAGCAGCCACCCACCGCCCCGGGACAGCAATCAGCCCCAGCATTTT
TRBJ2-7 TRBV7-7 NA TRBD1 CASSVGQGGEQYF TGTGCCAGCAGCGTGGGACAGGGGGGCGAGCAGTACTTC